Sequencing of this T cell receptor beta chain was carried out in a study of tumor-infiltrating lymphocytes in localized non-small cell lung cancer. The CDR3 extends over 14 amino acids. Germline CDR1 and CDR2: SGHRS and YFSETQ. Trimming removed 6 bases at V and 3 bases at J, with 16 bases between. Sequenced by immunoSEQ multiplex PCR; TCRdb stores in-frame clones only, minus some. The sample holds about 24,000 clones, roughly three fifths seen once. The origin of this receptor is a human donor with non-small cell lung cancer. This sequence joins TRBV5-1 and TRBJ2-7; D is possibly TRBD1 or TRBD2 (5 bases each). Sequenced input: lung tumor tissue. The CDR3 loop reads CASTIGTDYYEQYF. The CDR3, as DNA: TGCGCCAGCACCATCGGGACGGATTACTACGAGCAGTACTTC.